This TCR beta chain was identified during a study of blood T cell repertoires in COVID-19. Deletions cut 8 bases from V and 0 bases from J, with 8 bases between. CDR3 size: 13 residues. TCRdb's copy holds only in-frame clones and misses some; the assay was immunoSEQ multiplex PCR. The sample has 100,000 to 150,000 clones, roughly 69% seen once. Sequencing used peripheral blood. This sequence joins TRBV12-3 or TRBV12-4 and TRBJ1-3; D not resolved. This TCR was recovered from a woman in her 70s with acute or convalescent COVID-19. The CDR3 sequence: CASSTNSGNTIYF. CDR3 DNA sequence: TGTGCCAGCTCGACAAACTCTGGAAACACCATATATTTT.